The 17 T cell receptor beta chains listed next were all sequenced from one sample in a study of shared clonotypes between healthy human individuals (dated by TCRdb to about 2020). Libraries were constructed by the immunoSEQ multiplex PCR assay. TCRdb retrieved this table from immuneACCESS and kept in-frame rearrangements only. Not all clones are present; in checked studies, unresolved V genes account for under half, and no reason is known for the remainder. The sample table records over a million clones; about 96% of these occur just once. The biggest ten clones account for roughly 1.1% of the sample. Sequenced input: naive CD4+ T cells sorted from blood. The sample's cell subset or site, from its label and the paper: CD45RA+ positively selected. These receptor sequences come from a man under 40 in good health.

The chain uses TRBV11-2 and TRBJ2-4; TRBD1 agrees at 9 bases. Trimming at V came to 5 bases and at J to 11 bases, leaving 19 bases not matched to a gene. Per the germline V gene, CDR1 is SGHAT and CDR2 is FQNNGV. The CDR3 contains 17 residues. CDR3 loop: CASSPRPGGQGESLQYF. CDR3 DNA sequence: TGTGCCAGCAGCCCGCGACCTGGGGGACAGGGTGAGAGTCTTCAGTACTTC. Using reference TRBV11-2 and TRBJ2-4 for the parts outside the CDR3, the full variable domain is EAGVAQSPRYKIIEKRQSVAFWCNPISGHATLYWYQQILGQGPKLLIQFQNNGVVDDSQLPKDRFSAERLKGVDSTLKIQPAKLEDSAVYLCASSPRPGGQGESLQYFGAGTRLSVL.

The gene calls are TRBV5-1 and TRBJ2-5, with D possibly TRBD2 on 7 matching bases. CDR3 size: 14 residues. The V and J ends lost 5 bases and 5 bases respectively, with 16 bases between them. The germline V gene encodes CDR1 SGHRS and CDR2 YFSETQ. In nucleotides, the CDR3 is TGCGCCAGCAGTGACGGGGGGCAGTATGAGACCCAGTACTTC. The encoded protein is CASSDGGQYETQYF.

The chain is built from TRBV18 and TRBJ2-5; 9 nucleotides align to TRBD2. CDR1 and CDR2 from the germline V gene are KGHSH and LQKENI. Trimming removed 3 bases from V and 0 bases from J; junction bases left unmatched: 8. This CDR3 is built from 17 residues. CDR3 protein: CASSPGWPSGDQETQYF. The CDR3 nucleotides are TGTGCCAGCTCACCGGGGTGGCCTAGCGGGGACCAAGAGACCCAGTACTTC.

The CDR3 nucleotides are TGCAGTGCTAGGGAAGACAGCGAGCAGTACTTC. It translates to CSAREDSEQYF. This chain uses TRBV20-1 with TRBJ2-7; D might be TRBD1 (5 bases). The CDR3 has 11 amino acids. The V end was cut by 3 bases, the J end by 6 bases, with 9 bases between. Germline V lookup: CDR1 DFQATT, CDR2 SNEGSKA (reference sequence).

V usage is TRBV19 and J usage is TRBJ2-5, with 11 nucleotides matching TRBD2. Germline V gene lookup returns CDR1 LNHDA and CDR2 SQIVND (reference sequence). V was clipped by 7 bases and J by 5 bases; unmatched bases: 9. This CDR3 is 15 amino acids long. The chain's CDR3 is CASTHSGRAGETQYF. The DNA of the CDR3 is TGTGCCAGTACCCATAGCGGGAGGGCCGGTGAGACCCAGTACTTC.

J is TRBJ2-7 and V is TRBV7-2; D is perhaps TRBD1 (5 bases). This CDR3 spans 13 amino acids. V lost 5 bases and J lost 6, with 14 bases in between. From germline, CDR1 is SGHTA and CDR2 FQGNSA. The CDR3 region has the DNA TGTGCCAGCAGCGCACAGGTGCGCGGCGAGCAGTACTTC. It encodes CASSAQVRGEQYF.

The chain carries TRBV14 and TRBJ2-7, with D perhaps matching TRBD1 or TRBD2 (5 bases each). The CDR3 is made up of 20 amino acids. Trimming left V 4 bases short and J 1 base short, with 29 bases between. Germline values: CDR1 SGHDN, CDR2 FVKESK. The CDR3 coding sequence is TGTGCCAGCAGCCTAAAGACGGGGCAGATTCCCATGGGAAGTTCCTACGAGCAGTACTTC. The encoded protein is CASSLKTGQIPMGSSYEQYF. The full variable domain, rest sourced from reference TRBV14 and TRBJ2-7, is EAGVTQFPSHSVIEKGQTVTLRCDPISGHDNLYWYRRVMGKEIKFLLHFVKESKQDESGMPNNRFLAERTGGTYSTLKVQPAELEDSGVYFCASSLKTGQIPMGSSYEQYFGPGTRLTVT.

The chain recombines TRBV2 with TRBJ2-7, with D possibly being TRBD1 or TRBD2 (5 bases each). This CDR3 contains 15 residues. Trimming took 1 base from V and 4 from J, leaving 14 bases between them. The germline V gene encodes CDR1 SNHLY and CDR2 FYNNEI. The DNA for the CDR3 is TGTGCCAGCAGTGAAGTCGGCAGGGAGTGGTACGAGCAGTACTTC. It codes for CASSEVGREWYEQYF.

V is TRBV18 and J is TRBJ2-7; D unresolved. V shed 6 bases and J shed 3 bases, with 9 bases lying between them. This CDR3 has 12 amino acids. The germline gives CDR1 KGHSH, CDR2 LQKENI. The CDR3 bases are TGTGCCAGCTCCCTCTTGGACTACGAGCAGTACTTC. The encoded protein is CASSLLDYEQYF.

The CDR3 DNA is TGTGCCAGCAGCGTAGAACCCAATGAGCAGTTCTTC. This sequence encodes CASSVEPNEQFF. This rearrangement joins TRBV9 to TRBJ2-1; D is unresolved. The CDR3 spans 12 residues. Germline assignment: CDR1 SGDLS and CDR2 YYNGEE. V was shortened by 0 bases and J by 6 bases, with 4 bases between the two germline ends.

The CDR3 DNA is TGTGCCAGCAGTGGGGACGGTTTTGGCTATGGCTACACCTTC. Translated: CASSGDGFGYGYTF. The chain links TRBV2 to TRBJ1-2; tentatively, D is TRBD1 (5 bases). Germline lookup yields CDR1 SNHLY and CDR2 FYNNEI. The CDR3 is 14 residues long. Deletions cut 4 bases from V and 4 bases from J, with 13 bases between.

This clone was seen just once. This chain connects TRBV9 to TRBJ2-3; 8 bases align to TRBD2. The CDR3 has 15 residues. J was trimmed by 2 bases and V by 7 bases; bases with no gene match: 9. The germline V gene has CDR1 SGDLS and CDR2 YYNGEE. CDR3 residues: CASSGGTRFTDTQYF. CDR3 DNA sequence: TGTGCCAGCTCGGGGGGGACGCGGTTCACAGATACGCAGTATTTT.

The chain combines TRBV19 with TRBJ2-7; 9 nucleotides line up with TRBD2. Trimming removed 6 bases from V and 3 bases from J; junction bases left unmatched: 9. Germline lookup yields CDR1 LNHDA and CDR2 SQIVND (reference sequence). The CDR3 covers 15 residues. Here the CDR3 reads CASSSIAGAHYEQYF. DNA of the CDR3: TGTGCCAGTAGCAGTATAGCGGGAGCGCACTACGAGCAGTACTTC.

This chain links TRBV30 with TRBJ2-2; 7 bases line up with TRBD2. The germline V gene encodes CDR1 GTSNPN and CDR2 SVGIG (reference sequence). Trimming at V came to 2 bases and at J to 4 bases, leaving 4 bases not matched to a gene. The CDR3 runs 14 residues. CDR3 nucleotide sequence: TGTGCCTGGAGTTCGGGACTATCCACCGGGGAGCTGTTTTTT. Its protein is CAWSSGLSTGELFF.

The rearrangement links TRBV4-1 to TRBJ1-2; D is undetermined. Germline lookup yields CDR1 MGHRA and CDR2 YSYEKL. CDR3 size: 15 residues. Deletions cut 1 base from V and 3 bases from J, with 12 bases between. CDR3 sequence (DNA): TGCGCCAGCAGCCAAGCGGTCCGGACGCACTATGGCTACACCTTC. It codes for CASSQAVRTHYGYTF.

This sequence joins TRBV2 and TRBJ2-2, with 7 bases lining up with TRBD1. The germline V gene has CDR1 SNHLY and CDR2 FYNNEI. V dropped 6 bases and J dropped 4; count of bases not matched to a gene: 14. The CDR3 runs 17 residues. DNA of the CDR3: TGTGCCAGCAGGTTTTTCGGACAGGCGTCAGGCACCGGGGAGCTGTTTTTT. This translates into CASRFFGQASGTGELFF. Combining the CDR3 with reference TRBV2 and TRBJ2-2 gives the whole variable domain EPEVTQTPSHQVTQMGQEVILRCVPISNHLYFYWYRQILGQKVEFLVSFYNNEISEKSEIFDDQFSVERPDGSNFTLKIRSTKLEDSAMYFCASRFFGQASGTGELFFGEGSRLTVL.

The chain uses TRBV18 and TRBJ2-4, with unresolved D. The V end was cut by 0 bases, the J end by 1 base, with 10 bases between. From germline, CDR1 is KGHSH and CDR2 LQKENI. This CDR3 has 16 amino acids. The DNA of the CDR3 is TGTGCCAGCTCACCACCTGGCACCCTTGCCAAAAACATTCAGTACTTC. It codes for CASSPPGTLAKNIQYF.